This T cell receptor (beta chain) was recorded in a study of cytomegalovirus exposure and HLA in healthy donors. Study-level background: HLA-typed donors were the source of 86 million or so unique TCRs held in an early data release. Study-level points and caveats: A later analysis reportedly identified an Asian-associated ancestry cluster as carrying fewer N-insertions than the roughly 700-donor mean. Of the V segments, some could not be distinguished, including TRBV6-2 and TRBV6-3, and were excluded. In an earlier analysis, about 87% or about 30%: the productive usage of most TCR beta V segments.

Use of 60 Vbeta and 13 Jbeta primers characterized the PCR. The assay was immunoSEQ multiplex PCR, and TCRdb's table has in-frame clones only and misses some. The sample contains more than 95,000 clones, roughly 12% of which appear only once. V was cut by 0 bases and J by 7 bases, with 13 bases left in between. Germline loops: CDR1 GTSNPN, CDR2 SVGIG (reference sequence). The CDR3 runs to 14 residues. This clone was found a few times. As yet, its antigen is unknown. This chain links TRBV30 with TRBJ2-1; a possible D gene is TRBD2 (5 bases). This sequence originates from a man aged 35 to 55 in good health and CMV-seropositive. Specimen: PBMCs. CDR3 residues: CAWSVDARRNEQFF. The CDR3 DNA is TGTGCCTGGAGTGTAGATGCCAGGAGGAATGAGCAGTTCTTC.